These 23 T cell receptor beta chains were all obtained from the same sample, sequenced in a study of T-cell reconstitution after alpha-beta-depleted transplantation in children. Unique molecular identifiers were built into the TCRbeta library. Using its own MiXCR run on the PCR reads, TCRdb lists one record per CDR3 protein. The profile shows about 440,000 distinct CDR3 sequences, 43% of them singletons. The sample was PBMCs, taken before TCRalphabeta/CD19-depleted stem cell transplant. The receptors originated from a girl aged 2-10 years with aplastic anemia, due to receive a stem cell transplant.

V and J are TRBV30 and TRBJ1-1; 7 bases match TRBD1. Trimming took 3 bases from V and 0 from J; bases not matched to a gene: 4. This CDR3 region has 14 residues. Germline CDR1 and CDR2: GTSNPN and SVGIG (reference sequence). CDR3 bases: TGTGCCTGGAGCAAGGGACAGCTGAACACTGAAGCTTTCTTT. Translated: CAWSKGQLNTEAFF.

The sample holds a few counts of this clonotype. The chain carries TRBV20-1 and TRBJ1-2; a weak D match, TRBD1 (6 bases). Germline CDR1 reads DFQATT; CDR2 reads SNEGSKA (reference sequence). The CDR3 extends over 17 amino acids. Trimming took off 3 bases at V and 3 bases at J, with 23 bases between the two ends. CDR3 protein: CSARSSGHLWDDYGYTF. In DNA, the CDR3 is TGCAGTGCTAGGTCTTCGGGACACCTCTGGGATGACTATGGCTACACCTTC.

The chain recombines TRBV28 with TRBJ2-7; D gene uncertain. The CDR3 length is 12 residues. The germline CDR1 and CDR2 sequences are MDHEN and SYDVKM. Deletions cut 5 bases from V and 9 bases from J, with 14 bases between. CDR3 region: CASSTTIHGQYF. CDR3 coding DNA: TGTGCCAGCAGTACCACTATACACGGGCAGTACTTC.

This clonotype showed up just a few times. The V gene is TRBV2, the J gene TRBJ2-3, with D possibly being TRBD1 (5 bases). Trimming pared 4 bases from V and 6 bases from J, leaving 17 bases between. Germline V gene data show CDR1 as SNHLY and CDR2 as FYNNEI. The CDR3 covers 15 residues. CDR3 nucleotides: TGTGCCAGCAGTGGGGGCAACGGGCGTTTCGATACGCAGTATTTT. It is translated as CASSGGNGRFDTQYF.

V is TRBV5-1 and J is TRBJ2-7, with D possibly matching TRBD1 (5 bases). There are 13 residues in the CDR3. V was pared by 7 bases and J by 3 bases, with 14 bases between. CDR1 SGHRS and CDR2 YFSETQ come from the germline V gene. The CDR3 region has the DNA TGCGCCAGCGCAATAGACAGCATCTACGAGCAGTACTTC. Translated: CASAIDSIYEQYF.

This clonotype has at least ten counts. The chain employs TRBV20-1 and TRBJ1-5; no clear D. The CDR3 has 17 residues. With 6 bases removed from V and 4 bases from J, the gap between germline ends came to 25 bases. Germline CDR1 reads DFQATT; CDR2 reads SNEGSKA (reference sequence). Written as DNA, the CDR3 is TGCAGTGCCCGAAGGCCCCAGGTGGGAGGAGGGAATCAGCCCCAGCATTTT. It yields the protein CSARRPQVGGGNQPQHF.

The chain uses TRBV12-3 or TRBV12-4 and TRBJ2-5; 8 bases line up with TRBD1. V lost 5 bases to trimming and J lost 4 bases; unmatched junction nucleotides: 18. This CDR3 is built from 18 residues. CDR3 coding DNA: TGTGCCAGCAGTATGGGGCGTAGAGCAGGGGGCCTGAGAGAGACCCAGTACTTC. Amino acids: CASSMGRRAGGLRETQYF.

This clonotype was detected only once. The chain combines TRBV2 with TRBJ2-3; D unresolved. CDR3 size: 14 residues. Trimming shortened V by 5 bases and J by 4 bases, and 13 bases separated the two germline ends. Germline lookup yields CDR1 SNHLY and CDR2 FYNNEI. The CDR3 sequence: CASSITLVADTQYF. In DNA form, the CDR3 reads TGTGCCAGCAGTATTACCCTAGTCGCAGATACGCAGTATTTT.

This clonotype was detected only a few times. The chain couples TRBV4-1 to TRBJ2-5; D may match TRBD1 or TRBD2 (5 bases each). Trimming removed 3 bases at V and 5 bases at J, with 16 bases between. Germline CDR1 MGHRA, CDR2 YSYEKL. The CDR3 is 15 residues long. The DNA for the CDR3 is TGCGCCAGCAGCCAGAGGGACGGTCGGCAGGAGACCCAGTACTTC. It yields the protein CASSQRDGRQETQYF.

The chain carries TRBV20-1 and TRBJ1-2; no definite D call. V gave up 6 bases and J gave up 0 bases, with 11 bases separating them. CDR1 is DFQATT and CDR2 is SNEGSKA in the germline V gene (reference sequence). The CDR3 has 13 amino acids. CDR3 in DNA: TGCAGTGCCAAGGACCGTGCTAACTATGGCTACACCTTC. It encodes CSAKDRANYGYTF.

V and J are TRBV12-5 and TRBJ2-2; 8 bases align to TRBD2. The CDR3 length is 17 residues. Germline V CDR1 and CDR2: LGHNT, FRNRAP. Trimming removed 0 bases from V and 7 bases from J; junction bases left unmatched: 10. In DNA form, the CDR3 reads TGTGCTAGTGGTTTGGTACCCAGCGGGAGCAATAACGGGGAGCTGTTTTTT. It encodes CASGLVPSGSNNGELFF. The full variable domain, completed using reference TRBV12-5 and TRBJ2-2, is DARVTQTPRHKVTEMGQEVTMRCQPILGHNTVFWYRQTMMQGLELLAYFRNRAPLDDSGMPKDRFSAEMPDATLATLKIQPSEPRDSAVYFCASGLVPSGSNNGELFFGEGSRLTVL.

This clonotype has a handful of counts. The CDR3 loop is CATSRRNSQETQYF. The CDR3 nucleotides are TGTGCCACCAGCAGGAGAAACAGCCAAGAGACCCAGTACTTC. The V call is TRBV15, the J call TRBJ2-5; D remains ambiguous. Germline values: CDR1 LNHNV, CDR2 YYDKDF (reference sequence). The V end was cut by 3 bases, the J end by 1 base, with 9 bases between. The CDR3 spans 14 residues.

There are many counts of this clonotype. The V call is TRBV27, the J call TRBJ2-7; 11 bases match TRBD1. Germline V gives CDR1 MNHEY, CDR2 SMNVEV (reference sequence). This CDR3 spans 15 amino acids. V gave up 2 bases and J gave up 6 bases; unmatched junction bases: 6. This chain's CDR3 is CASSLGGTGGAEQYF. As DNA, the CDR3 is TGTGCCAGCAGTTTAGGAGGGACAGGGGGGGCCGAGCAGTACTTC.

The chain joins TRBV7-9 to TRBJ2-3, with D unresolved. Germline assignment: CDR1 SEHNR and CDR2 FQNEAQ (reference sequence). This CDR3 contains 16 residues. V lost 2 bases and J 2 bases, leaving 14 bases between the germline ends. The CDR3 region is CASSLLVATNTDTQYF. The CDR3 nucleotides read TGTGCCAGCAGCTTATTGGTGGCGACCAACACAGATACGCAGTATTTT.

J is TRBJ2-4 and V is TRBV4-1, with D unresolved. This CDR3 contains 14 residues. With 0 bases removed from V and 9 bases from J, the gap between germline ends came to 12 bases. From germline, CDR1 is MGHRA and CDR2 YSYEKL. The CDR3 DNA reads TGCGCCAGCAGCCAAGAATCCGTGGTGGGCATTCAGTACTTC. Translating it yields CASSQESVVGIQYF.

The chain carries TRBV30 and TRBJ2-5; D unresolved. V was cut by 4 bases and J by 2 bases, with 11 bases left in between. CDR1 is GTSNPN and CDR2 is SVGIG in the germline V gene (reference sequence). This CDR3 has 13 amino acids. CDR3 coding DNA: TGTGCCTGGACAACTTTAGTACAAGAGACCCAGTACTTC. Translated: CAWTTLVQETQYF.

This clonotype was counted at least ten times. This sequence joins TRBV13 and TRBJ1-2; D not resolved. Trimming cost V 1 base and J 4 bases, with 10 bases left between them. The CDR3 has 14 amino acids. Germline V CDR1 and CDR2: PRHDT, FYEKMQ (reference sequence). CDR3 region: CASSLAEGGYGYTF. Here the CDR3 DNA reads TGTGCCAGCAGCTTAGCGGAGGGAGGCTATGGCTACACCTTC.

The V call is TRBV6-1, the J call TRBJ2-7; 12 nucleotides match TRBD1. This CDR3 has 17 amino acids. After removal of 5 bases from V and 3 bases from J, the junction contained 11 bases not matched to a gene. The germline V gene has CDR1 MNHNS and CDR2 SASEGT. CDR3 region: CASSPGTGGRHYYEQYF. Here the CDR3 DNA reads TGTGCCAGCAGTCCCGGGACAGGGGGCCGGCATTACTACGAGCAGTACTTC.

This rearrangement joins TRBV12-3 or TRBV12-4 to TRBJ1-2; possibly TRBD1 for D (5 bases). Trimming took off 4 bases at V and 0 bases at J, with 9 bases between the two ends. CDR3 length: 14 amino acids. This chain's CDR3 is CASSWTGPNYGYTF. The CDR3 nucleotides read TGTGCCAGCAGTTGGACGGGACCTAACTATGGCTACACCTTC.

V and J are TRBV5-1 and TRBJ2-6; the match to TRBD2 covers 7 bases. V shed 2 bases, J shed 0 bases, and the junction held 8 bases outside the gene matches. Germline CDR1 is SGHRS and CDR2 is YFSETQ. This CDR3 contains 18 residues. The chain's CDR3 is CASSFYGGGNSGANVLTF. The CDR3 nucleotides are TGCGCCAGCAGCTTTTACGGCGGGGGAAACTCTGGGGCCAACGTCCTGACTTTC.

This clonotype was picked up a small number of times. The chain uses TRBV7-9 and TRBJ2-5, with D maybe TRBD2 (5 bases). V was shortened by 2 bases and J by 1 base, with 17 bases between the two germline ends. Germline V gene sequence: CDR1 SEHNR, CDR2 FQNEAQ (reference sequence). The CDR3 loop spans 17 amino acids. This CDR3 is CASSLSGMGEVQETQYF. CDR3 nucleotides: TGTGCCAGCAGCTTATCGGGAATGGGAGAAGTCCAAGAGACCCAGTACTTC.

This CDR3 is CASSSPGQGRNEQFF. The CDR3 nucleotides read TGTGCCAGCAGTTCCCCGGGACAGGGGAGGAATGAGCAGTTCTTC. The chain uses TRBV6-5 and TRBJ2-1; 10 nucleotides line up with TRBD1. The CDR3 sequence is 15 residues long. J gave up 7 bases and V 4 bases, and 7 bases lay outside the gene matches. Germline CDR1 reads MNHEY; CDR2 reads SVGAGI.

This clonotype was picked up a small number of times. The J gene is TRBJ2-5, the V gene TRBV5-1; 9 bases agree with TRBD2. V lost 1 base and J lost 2; bases outside the gene matches: 9. Germline assignment: CDR1 SGHRS and CDR2 YFSETQ. There are 17 residues in the CDR3. CDR3 residues: CASSLSIIGLAQETQYF. The CDR3 DNA reads TGCGCCAGCAGCTTGTCCATTATAGGACTAGCGCAAGAGACCCAGTACTTC.